The rows below give T cell receptor beta chains drawn from one sample of a study of tumor and adjacent non-tumor tissue in lung cancer. TCRdb ran MiXCR on the multiplex PCR reads and lists one entry per CDR3 protein. Among about 200,000 distinct CDR3 sequences listed, 70% to 75% were seen once. Sequenced: lung tumor tissue. Receptors were obtained from a man aged 55 to 70 with non-small cell lung cancer. Both conserved end residues are part of each CDR3. Each record gives: CDR3 DNA, CDR3 protein, D gene, clone size, V gene, J gene. The D gene is left open where the match is weak. Only part of the rows carry a size: once, few, many, or a class if the clone is expanded.

cdr3_nt: TGTGCCAGCAGACGGACAGGCGGTGTGGGCGGCAAAACCTTC
cdr3_aa: CASRRTGGVGGKTF
d_call: TRBD1
clone_size: NA
v_call: TRBV11-2
j_call: TRBJ1-2

cdr3_nt: TGCACCAGCAGCTTAGGGACAGGGCCCTCCTACGAGCAGTACTTC
cdr3_aa: CTSSLGTGPSYEQYF
d_call: TRBD1
clone_size: NA
v_call: TRBV5-1
j_call: TRBJ2-7

cdr3_nt: TGCAGTGTTCTGGAGTCTGGGACAGATACACAGTATTTT
cdr3_aa: CSVLESGTDTQYF
d_call: TRBD1
clone_size: NA
v_call: TRBV20-1
j_call: TRBJ2-3

cdr3_nt: TGCAGCGTTGTCAGGGGCAACGGATCAGAGACCCAGTACTTC
cdr3_aa: CSVVRGNGSETQYF
d_call: NA
clone_size: NA
v_call: TRBV20-1
j_call: TRBJ2-5

cdr3_nt: TGTGCCAGCGGTCCGGGACAGGTGATAGATACGCAGTATTTT
cdr3_aa: CASGPGQVIDTQYF
d_call: TRBD1
clone_size: NA
v_call: TRBV6-1
j_call: TRBJ2-3

cdr3_nt: TGCGCTAGCAGCCTGAAGACTAGCGGACAAGAGACCCAGTACTTC
cdr3_aa: CASSLKTSGQETQYF
d_call: TRBD2
clone_size: NA
v_call: TRBV12-3/TRBV12-4
j_call: TRBJ2-5

cdr3_nt: TGTGCAAGCAGTAAAGGGGGAGGGAACGCTGAAGCTTTCTTT
cdr3_aa: CASSKGGGNAEAFF
d_call: NA
clone_size: NA
v_call: TRBV12-3/TRBV12-4
j_call: TRBJ1-1

cdr3_nt: TGTGCCAGCAGACAAGATCACGGCCGAACCTCCAATGAAAAACTGTTTTTT
cdr3_aa: CASRQDHGRTSNEKLFF
d_call: NA
clone_size: NA
v_call: TRBV4-2
j_call: TRBJ1-4

cdr3_nt: TGCAGCGTTGAGGATCATAGCGGAGGGTACCAAGAGACCCAGTACTTC
cdr3_aa: CSVEDHSGGYQETQYF
d_call: NA
clone_size: NA
v_call: TRBV29-1
j_call: TRBJ2-5

cdr3_nt: TGCGCCAGCAGCCATTTTGAAGGACAGGGAGCCTACAATGAGCAGTTCTTC
cdr3_aa: CASSHFEGQGAYNEQFF
d_call: TRBD1
clone_size: many
v_call: TRBV4-1
j_call: TRBJ2-1

cdr3_nt: TGCGCCAGCAGCCAAGATCCCCACAGCACCAATACGCTGTATTTT
cdr3_aa: CASSQDPHSTNTLYF
d_call: NA
clone_size: NA
v_call: TRBV4-3
j_call: TRBJ2-3

cdr3_nt: TGCGCCAGCAGTGTTTTTGCGGAAGCTGGGGAGAGCCAGTACTTC
cdr3_aa: CASSVFAEAGESQYF
d_call: NA
clone_size: NA
v_call: TRBV10-2
j_call: TRBJ2-5

cdr3_nt: TGTGCCAGCAGCAGCACCGCTGGACACGAAGCTTTCTTT
cdr3_aa: CASSSTAGHEAFF
d_call: NA
clone_size: many
v_call: TRBV5-4
j_call: TRBJ1-1

cdr3_nt: TGTGCCAGCAGTTACCCCCCCAAGGGGGCCTACGAGCAGTACTTC
cdr3_aa: CASSYPPKGAYEQYF
d_call: NA
clone_size: NA
v_call: TRBV6-2/TRBV6-3
j_call: TRBJ2-7

cdr3_nt: TGTGCCAGCAGTGAGCCGGCAGGGGCCGCCGTTACGCAGTATTTT
cdr3_aa: CASSEPAGAAVTQYF
d_call: NA
clone_size: once
v_call: TRBV6-1
j_call: TRBJ2-3

cdr3_nt: TGTGCCAGCAGCTTAAGATCCAGGACAGTTAACACCGGGGAGCTGTTTTTT
cdr3_aa: CASSLRSRTVNTGELFF
d_call: NA
clone_size: NA
v_call: TRBV11-3
j_call: TRBJ2-2

cdr3_nt: TGTGCCAGTAGCATACCTTCTAGCGGGGACCTTCCCTACGAGCAGTACTTC
cdr3_aa: CASSIPSSGDLPYEQYF
d_call: TRBD2
clone_size: NA
v_call: TRBV19
j_call: TRBJ2-7

cdr3_nt: TGCAGTGCTAGAGCGGACGGGGGGGCCTTCGAGCCGTACTTC
cdr3_aa: CSARADGGAFEPYF
d_call: TRBD2
clone_size: NA
v_call: TRBV20-1
j_call: TRBJ2-7

cdr3_nt: TGTGCCAGCAGCCATTGGGGGACTGAAGCTTTCTTT
cdr3_aa: CASSHWGTEAFF
d_call: NA
clone_size: many
v_call: TRBV4-2
j_call: TRBJ1-1

cdr3_nt: TGTGCCAGCACAACCGGGACAAGGAAAGAAGAGATCCAGTACTTC
cdr3_aa: CASTTGTRKEEIQYF
d_call: NA
clone_size: NA
v_call: TRBV10-2
j_call: TRBJ2-5

cdr3_nt: TGTGCCAGCAGCTCACAGGGGTTTTCACCCCTCCACTTT
cdr3_aa: CASSSQGFSPLHF
d_call: TRBD1
clone_size: many
v_call: TRBV11-2
j_call: TRBJ1-6

cdr3_nt: TGCAGTGCTAACTCCCGGGACAGGGCGGCAGATACGCAGTATTTT
cdr3_aa: CSANSRDRAADTQYF
d_call: TRBD1
clone_size: NA
v_call: TRBV20-1
j_call: TRBJ2-3

cdr3_nt: TGTGCCAGCAGCTCCTACCTAGATACGCAGTATTTT
cdr3_aa: CASSSYLDTQYF
d_call: NA
clone_size: few
v_call: TRBV7-2
j_call: TRBJ2-3

cdr3_nt: TGCGCCAGCAGCCAAGCCGGAGTGGGAACGCAAGAGACCCAGTACTTC
cdr3_aa: CASSQAGVGTQETQYF
d_call: NA
clone_size: NA
v_call: TRBV4-3
j_call: TRBJ2-5

cdr3_nt: TGTGCCAGCAGTTCGGGACAGGGTAAAGAGCAGTACTTC
cdr3_aa: CASSSGQGKEQYF
d_call: TRBD1
clone_size: NA
v_call: TRBV12-3/TRBV12-4
j_call: TRBJ2-7

cdr3_nt: TGTACCAGCAGCGATCCCGGGGACAGGGTTAACATTCTGTACTTC
cdr3_aa: CTSSDPGDRVNILYF
d_call: TRBD1
clone_size: NA
v_call: TRBV11-1
j_call: TRBJ2-4

cdr3_nt: TGCAGTGCTAGAGAAGCATCATACAACACTGAAGCTTCCTTT
cdr3_aa: CSAREASYNTEASF
d_call: NA
clone_size: NA
v_call: TRBV20-1
j_call: TRBJ1-1

cdr3_nt: TGCAGTGCTCCACTACAGGGAATGCGCGAGAAATTCTTC
cdr3_aa: CSAPLQGMREKFF
d_call: NA
clone_size: NA
v_call: TRBV20-1
j_call: TRBJ2-1

cdr3_nt: TGTGCCAGCAGCACGGAGAGGGCCGGGGAGCTGTTTTTT
cdr3_aa: CASSTERAGELFF
d_call: NA
clone_size: many
v_call: TRBV5-5
j_call: TRBJ2-2

cdr3_nt: TGCAGTGCTAGTGGTGAGGCAGATACGCAGTATTTT
cdr3_aa: CSASGEADTQYF
d_call: NA
clone_size: many
v_call: TRBV20-1
j_call: TRBJ2-3

cdr3_nt: TGTGCCAGCAGTCAGGGGAGGCCTTTATATGAGCAGTTCTTC
cdr3_aa: CASSQGRPLYEQFF
d_call: NA
clone_size: NA
v_call: TRBV2
j_call: TRBJ2-1

cdr3_nt: TGCGCCAGCAGCTTGGAAGGGGCGGTGGTCTATTTT
cdr3_aa: CASSLEGAVVYF
d_call: NA
clone_size: NA
v_call: TRBV5-1
j_call: TRBJ2-3

cdr3_nt: TGTGCCAGTTCGGACAGGTCCTACGATGAGCAGTTCTTC
cdr3_aa: CASSDRSYDEQFF
d_call: TRBD1
clone_size: NA
v_call: TRBV11-1
j_call: TRBJ2-1

cdr3_nt: TGTGCCAGCAGCTTACAGTACCCCCTGACCAAGAGGAACACTGAAGCTTTCTTT
cdr3_aa: CASSLQYPLTKRNTEAFF
d_call: NA
clone_size: NA
v_call: TRBV11-2
j_call: TRBJ1-1